Each of the 32 T cell receptor beta chains below was sequenced from the same sample in a study of cytomegalovirus exposure and HLA in healthy donors. A multiplex PCR was run with 60 Vbeta primers and 13 Jbeta primers. The repertoire was sequenced with immunoSEQ multiplex PCR; TCRdb's copy has only in-frame clones and lacks some. The sample yields about 130,000 clones, 70% to 85% seen once. Sequenced sample: PBMCs. The receptors shown here come from a male donor in good health and CMV-seropositive.

This clone has just a few counts. The chain links TRBV7-9 to TRBJ1-2; tentatively, D is TRBD1 (6 bases). The V and J ends lost 4 bases and 8 bases respectively, with 14 bases between them. This CDR3 has 13 amino acids. Germline V gene lookup returns CDR1 SEHNR and CDR2 FQNEAQ (reference sequence). The CDR3 DNA sequence: TGTGCCAGCAGCTCCCGGACAGAGGCGGGCTACACCTTC. This translates into CASSSRTEAGYTF.

V usage is TRBV7-9 and J usage is TRBJ2-1; 8 bases are shared with TRBD2. The CDR3 runs to 15 residues. The germline gives CDR1 SEHNR, CDR2 FQNEAQ (reference sequence). Losses at the gene ends were 3 bases for V and 5 bases for J; bases not matched to a gene: 6. CDR3 sequence (DNA): TGTGCCAGCAGCTTCCCGGGACTAGGTGACAATGAGCAGTTCTTC. This encodes CASSFPGLGDNEQFF.

Note on this clone: The junction departs from germline at one end; a sequencing error may be responsible. CDR3 region: CASSYLSGANGLTF. For the CDR3, the DNA is TGTGCCAGCAGTTACCTCTCTGGGGCCAACGGCCTGACTTTC. The V and J genes are TRBV6-6 and TRBJ2-6, with D possibly being TRBD1 (5 bases). This CDR3 has 14 amino acids. Germline V gene data show CDR1 as MNHNY and CDR2 as SVGAGI (reference sequence).

The chain joins TRBV19 to TRBJ1-1, with 9 bases lining up with TRBD1. The CDR3 length is 15 residues. CDR1 is LNHDA, CDR2 SQIVND, per germline (reference sequence). The junction had 7 bases not matched to a gene; V was cut back by 6 bases and J by 2 bases. This CDR3 reads CASRPTTGGNTEAFF. CDR3 bases: TGTGCCAGTAGACCTACCACAGGGGGCAACACTGAAGCTTTCTTT.

Points on this clone: The final CDR3 position lacks the conserved phenylalanine or tryptophan, pointing to a likely read error. The chain has TRBV19 and TRBJ1-5; D ambiguous. CDR3 length equals 16 residues. The germline V gene has CDR1 LNHDA and CDR2 SQIVND (reference sequence). Trimming cost V 3 bases and J 0 bases, with 12 bases left between them. The CDR3: CASSIGQRLSNQPQHY. As DNA, the CDR3 is TGTGCCAGTAGTATCGGTCAGCGCCTTAGCAATCAGCCCCAGCATTAT.

This clone was observed once. One end of the junction fails to match germline, which may point to a read error. The gene calls are TRBV7-9 and TRBJ2-7; tentatively, D is TRBD1 (5 bases). This CDR3 comprises 12 residues. Germline V gene data show CDR1 as SEHNR and CDR2 as FQNEAQ (reference sequence). CDR3 in DNA: TGTTCCAGCAGTTCCCAGGGTTTAGAGCAGTACTTC. Its translation: CSSSSQGLEQYF.

This clone has only a few counts. The chain carries TRBV6-5 and TRBJ2-5, with D possibly TRBD1 on 6 matching bases. CDR1 and CDR2 (germline): MNHEY, SVGAGI. V lost 4 bases to trimming and J lost 4 bases, with 13 bases between them. The CDR3 totals 14 residues. The DNA for the CDR3 is TGTGCCAGCAGTTTCCGGACAGTAGGAGAGACCCAGTACTTC. Translated, it gives CASSFRTVGETQYF.

The chain uses TRBV4-1 and TRBJ2-7, with D possibly being TRBD2 (5 bases). Germline V gives CDR1 MGHRA, CDR2 YSYEKL. Trimming removed 1 base at V and 2 bases at J, with 9 bases between. This CDR3 comprises 14 residues. Written as DNA, the CDR3 is TGCGCCAGCAGCCAAGCTGGGGAGCCCTACGAGCAGTACTTC. Protein product: CASSQAGEPYEQYF.

This clone was counted a single time. The chain recombines TRBV25-1 with TRBJ2-5; D might be TRBD1 (6 bases). V lost 0 bases, J lost 1 base, and 12 bases lay in between. The CDR3 contains 16 residues. CDR1 MGHDK and CDR2 SYGVNS come from the germline V gene. The CDR3 DNA reads as TGTGCCAGCAGTGAATACGGTAGAGGGGGCCAAGAGACCCAGTACTTC. Its translation is CASSEYGRGGQETQYF.

The chain recombines TRBV28 with TRBJ2-5; perhaps TRBD2 as D (7 bases). CDR3 length equals 15 residues. Germline CDR1 is MDHEN and CDR2 is SYDVKM. Trimming removed 0 bases from V and 4 bases from J, with 12 bases in between. CDR3 in DNA: TGTGCCAGCAGTTTATGGGGGGGGGCGGTAGAGACCCAGTACTTC. The encoded protein is CASSLWGGAVETQYF. Full variable domain (rest looked up from reference TRBV28 and TRBJ2-5): DVKVTQSSRYLVKRTGEKVFLECVQDMDHENMFWYRQDPGLGLRLIYFSYDVKMKEKGDIPEGYSVSREKKERFSLILESASTNQTSMYLCASSLWGGAVETQYFGPGTRLLVL.

This chain links TRBV28 with TRBJ1-6; 9 positions agree with TRBD1. Germline values: CDR1 MDHEN, CDR2 SYDVKM. This CDR3 comprises 14 residues. J gave up 7 bases and V 6 bases, and 4 bases lay outside the gene matches. DNA of the CDR3: TGTGCCAGCAGCCGGGACAGGGACAATTCACCCCTCCACTTT. This sequence encodes CASSRDRDNSPLHF.

The chain is built from TRBV2 and TRBJ2-7, with D hard to call. V was pared by 6 bases and J by 2 bases, with 5 bases between. The germline V gene has CDR1 SNHLY and CDR2 FYNNEI. The CDR3 consists of 11 residues. This CDR3 is CASRLTYEQYF. For the CDR3, the DNA is TGTGCCAGCAGACTGACCTACGAGCAGTACTTC.

The chain has TRBV5-4 and TRBJ1-4; 7 nucleotides agree with TRBD1. The CDR3 has 16 amino acids. V lost 0 bases, J lost 5 bases, and 7 bases stayed unmatched. The germline V gene encodes CDR1 SGHNT and CDR2 YYREEE (reference sequence). CDR3 loop: CASSLGGAGGNEKLFF. CDR3 sequence (DNA): TGTGCCAGCAGCTTGGGGGGGGCAGGGGGAAATGAAAAACTGTTTTTT.

Only a few counts were recorded for this clone. The chain joins TRBV5-6 to TRBJ2-5, with D tentatively TRBD1 (6 bases). The CDR3 is made up of 14 amino acids. V was trimmed by 3 bases and J by 1 base, leaving 10 bases between them. CDR1 is SGHDT and CDR2 is YYEEEE in the germline V gene. CDR3 nucleotide sequence: TGTGCCAGCAGCTGGGGACAACGCCAAGAGACCCAGTACTTC. It codes for CASSWGQRQETQYF.

The gene calls are TRBV7-8 and TRBJ1-2; D not resolved. From germline, CDR1 is SGHVS and CDR2 FQNEAQ. V was cut by 5 bases and J by 4 bases, with 17 bases left in between. The CDR3 totals 15 residues. The CDR3 DNA reads TGTGCCAGCAGCGGAGGGAGAGATTTGGCCTATGGCTACACCTTC. It encodes CASSGGRDLAYGYTF.

V is TRBV28 and J is TRBJ1-3; TRBD1 matches at 8 bases. Germline values: CDR1 MDHEN, CDR2 SYDVKM. Trimming cost V 4 bases and J 2 bases; bases outside gene matches: 4. The CDR3 contains 15 residues. The CDR3 DNA is TGTGCCAGCAGTTACCCGGACAGGGCTGGAAACACCATATATTTT. Its translation is CASSYPDRAGNTIYF.

The gene calls are TRBV5-1 and TRBJ2-5; possibly TRBD2 for D (6 bases). The CDR3 is made up of 13 amino acids. Germline V gives CDR1 SGHRS, CDR2 YFSETQ. Trimming removed 4 bases at V and 5 bases at J, with 12 bases between. CDR3 protein: CASSRTSQETQYF. CDR3 nucleotide sequence: TGCGCCAGCAGCAGAACTAGCCAGGAGACCCAGTACTTC.

This clone was found once. The chain joins TRBV4-1 to TRBJ1-2; 12 nucleotides align to TRBD1. The CDR3 totals 15 residues. V lost 4 bases and J lost 8; bases outside the gene matches: 8. CDR1 and CDR2 (germline): MGHRA, YSYEKL. The CDR3 coding sequence is TGCGCCAGCAGCCCGATTGGGACAGGGGGCCGGGGCTACACCTTC. Encoded protein: CASSPIGTGGRGYTF.

The rearrangement uses TRBV5-1 and TRBJ2-3; 8 bases match TRBD2. The CDR3 is made up of 15 amino acids. CDR1 and CDR2 (germline): SGHRS, YFSETQ. The V gene end was trimmed by 6 bases and the J gene end by 0 bases; junction bases not matched to a gene: 6. The CDR3 nucleotides are TGCGCCAGCACCACCTTAGCGGGGAGCACAGATACGCAGTATTTT. It translates to CASTTLAGSTDTQYF.

This chain connects TRBV2 to TRBJ2-3; weak D call: TRBD1 (6 bases). Per the germline V gene, CDR1 is SNHLY and CDR2 is FYNNEI. V lost 7 bases and J 3 bases, leaving 11 bases between the germline ends. The CDR3 sequence is 13 residues long. The CDR3 loop reads CASNARGTDTQYF. The CDR3 DNA sequence: TGTGCCAGCAACGCGAGGGGGACAGATACGCAGTATTTT.

This clone was seen more than once but under ten times. This chain connects TRBV28 to TRBJ2-7, with D tentatively TRBD1 (6 bases). Looked up from germline, CDR1 is MDHEN and CDR2 is SYDVKM. V was clipped by 8 bases and J by 0 bases, with 14 bases between them. The CDR3 totals 14 residues. CDR3 sequence reads: CASAGTSFSYEQYF. DNA for the CDR3: TGTGCCAGCGCCGGGACAAGTTTCTCCTACGAGCAGTACTTC.

The J gene is TRBJ1-6, the V gene TRBV28; no definite D call. With 4 bases removed from V and 6 bases from J, the gap between germline ends came to 16 bases. Germline CDR1 MDHEN, CDR2 SYDVKM. CDR3 size: 16 residues. Written as DNA, the CDR3 is TGTGCCAGCAGTTCCCAACTTGGTAGCGGTAATTCACCCCTCCACTTT. Its translation: CASSSQLGSGNSPLHF.

The chain uses TRBV4-2 and TRBJ2-3, with a possible D match to TRBD2 (6 bases). The CDR3 length is 18 residues. Germline V gene lookup returns CDR1 LGHNA and CDR2 YNFKEQ. Trimming removed 0 bases from V and 4 bases from J, with 20 bases in between. CDR3 sequence: CASSQDRAVAGWADTQYF. DNA of the CDR3: TGTGCCAGCAGCCAAGATCGGGCCGTCGCGGGATGGGCAGATACGCAGTATTTT.

The chain couples TRBV6-1 to TRBJ1-1; 8 bases map to TRBD1. Germline loops: CDR1 MNHNS, CDR2 SASEGT. The CDR3 is 13 amino acids. Trimming at V came to 8 bases and at J to 10 bases, leaving 12 bases not matched to a gene. CDR3 sequence reads: CASGRPDRDGAFF. The CDR3 coding sequence is TGTGCCAGCGGTCGTCCGGACAGGGATGGAGCTTTCTTT.

This chain links TRBV7-6 with TRBJ1-5; 9 bases fit TRBD1. The germline V gene encodes CDR1 SGHVS and CDR2 FNYEAQ. The CDR3 is 15 residues long. Trimming removed 5 bases from V and 3 bases from J; junction bases left unmatched: 5. The DNA of the CDR3 is TGTGCCAGCAGCCCCGGGACAGGGACCAATCAGCCCCAGCATTTT. Its protein is CASSPGTGTNQPQHF.

This chain joins TRBV10-3 and TRBJ2-5, with 11 nucleotides matching TRBD2. The trim removed 7 bases at V and 1 base at J, leaving 14 bases unmatched. There are 18 residues in the CDR3. CDR1 and CDR2 (germline): ENHRY, SYGVKD. The CDR3 loop is CAIIYLPGLAASQETQYF. CDR3 nucleotides: TGTGCCATCATTTATCTACCGGGACTAGCGGCGAGCCAAGAGACCCAGTACTTC.

This chain connects TRBV27 to TRBJ2-2; 7 bases are shared with TRBD2. This CDR3 has 17 amino acids. CDR1 and CDR2 from the germline V gene are MNHEY and SMNVEV (reference sequence). After removal of 0 bases from V and 1 base from J, the junction contained 5 bases not matched to a gene. The CDR3 here is CASSLSGPGGNTGELFF. Here the CDR3 DNA reads TGTGCCAGCAGTTTATCGGGGCCGGGGGGGAACACCGGGGAGCTGTTTTTT.

This clone turned up a few times. The chain couples TRBV5-1 to TRBJ2-5; tentatively, D is TRBD2 (5 bases). The length of the CDR3 is 14 residues. V was pared by 2 bases and J by 6 bases, with 14 bases between. Germline V CDR1 and CDR2: SGHRS, YFSETQ. The CDR3 DNA is TGCGCCAGCAGCTTCCCCTGGGAGCCACAGACCCAGTACTTC. This sequence encodes CASSFPWEPQTQYF.

This clone showed up just a few times. The V gene is TRBV28, the J gene TRBJ2-7, with 7 bases aligning to TRBD1. Losses at the gene ends were 7 bases for V and 4 bases for J; bases not matched to a gene: 10. Germline assignment: CDR1 MDHEN and CDR2 SYDVKM. The CDR3 has 14 residues. The DNA of the CDR3 is TGTGCCAGCAACCCCCCAGACAGGGCGTACGAGCAGTACTTC. Translation gives CASNPPDRAYEQYF.

The count of this clone is one. The chain joins TRBV5-1 to TRBJ2-5, with TRBD2 matching over 14 bases. J gave up 8 bases and V 0 bases, and 3 bases lay outside the gene matches. This CDR3 spans 15 amino acids. Germline CDR1 SGHRS, CDR2 YFSETQ. The CDR3 nucleotides read TGCGCCAGCAGCTTGGGACTAGCGGGAGGGGCAACCCAGTACTTC. It encodes CASSLGLAGGATQYF.

The sample holds a few counts of this clone. V is TRBV19 and J is TRBJ1-2; D is unclear. Trimming shortened V by 6 bases and J by 3 bases, and 5 bases separated the two germline ends. This CDR3 contains 11 residues. Germline values: CDR1 LNHDA, CDR2 SQIVND (reference sequence). The CDR3, as DNA: TGTGCCAGTAGCCAATACTATGGCTACACCTTC. Its protein product is CASSQYYGYTF.

DNA for the CDR3: TGTGCCAGCAGCCCAGGGATTAACACTGAAGCTTTCTTT. This encodes CASSPGINTEAFF. This sequence joins TRBV7-2 and TRBJ1-1; TRBD1 might be the D (5 bases). The germline gives CDR1 SGHTA, CDR2 FQGNSA. The CDR3 consists of 13 residues. V was cut by 5 bases and J by 2 bases, with 9 bases left in between. The complete variable domain, with remaining parts taken from reference TRBV7-2 and TRBJ1-1, reads GAGVSQSPSNKVTEKGKDVELRCDPISGHTALYWYRQSLGQGLEFLIYFQGNSAPDKSGLPSDRFSAERTGGSVSTLTIQRTQQEDSAVYLCASSPGINTEAFFGQGTRLTVV.